The 29 T cell receptor beta chains given below trace back to one sample, sequenced in a study of control samples from healthy donors and cancer patients. Libraries were prepared by immunoSEQ multiplex PCR; TCRdb keeps only in-frame clonotypes and omits some of them. The table has about 130,000 clones, about 93% seen once; the top ten hold about 2.5%. What was sequenced was blood. These receptors originate from a man aged 35-49 years in good health.

The chain recombines TRBV18 with TRBJ1-3; no clear D. This CDR3 spans 17 amino acids. Trimming removed 3 bases from V and 2 bases from J, with 17 bases in between. Germline-derived CDR1 and CDR2 are KGHSH and LQKENI. The CDR3 reads CASSPLGLSAPGNTIYF. CDR3 nucleotides: TGTGCCAGCTCACCTCTCGGACTCTCTGCACCTGGAAACACCATATATTTT.

The chain uses TRBV30 and TRBJ2-3, with 7 bases that match TRBD1. Germline V gives CDR1 GTSNPN, CDR2 SVGIG (reference sequence). The CDR3 has 14 residues. The V segment lost 1 base and the J segment 2 bases; nucleotides outside the gene matches: 3. The CDR3 nucleotides read TGTGCCTGGAGTGCGGGACAGTTCACAGATACGCAGTATTTT. This codes for CAWSAGQFTDTQYF.

The chain is built from TRBV11-1 and TRBJ2-2; possibly TRBD1 or TRBD2 for D (6 bases each). The CDR3 consists of 13 residues. V lost 6 bases and J lost 4, with 9 bases in between. The germline V gene encodes CDR1 SGHAT and CDR2 FQDESV (reference sequence). The CDR3 reads CASRQGGTGELFF. The CDR3 coding sequence is TGTGCCAGCAGACAGGGAGGCACCGGGGAGCTGTTTTTT.

The chain joins TRBV11-2 to TRBJ2-2; 13 positions match TRBD2. The CDR3 runs to 16 residues. Germline CDR1 is SGHAT and CDR2 is FQNNGV. Trimming took 5 bases from V and 5 from J; bases not matched to a gene: 5. This CDR3 reads CASSPSTSGGTGELFF. The CDR3 nucleotides read TGTGCCAGCAGCCCCTCGACTAGCGGGGGGACCGGGGAGCTGTTTTTT.

The gene calls are TRBV5-1 and TRBJ2-1, with 7 nucleotides matching TRBD2. With 0 bases clipped from V and 8 bases from J, the junction kept 5 bases outside the gene matches. Germline assignment: CDR1 SGHRS and CDR2 YFSETQ. This CDR3 is built from 14 residues. CDR3 region: CASSLGLAMDEQFF. DNA of the CDR3: TGCGCCAGCAGCTTGGGACTAGCTATGGATGAGCAGTTCTTC.

This sequence joins TRBV2 and TRBJ2-5; D is unclear. Looked up from germline, CDR1 is SNHLY and CDR2 is FYNNEI. This CDR3 has 13 residues. The ends were cut back, 4 bases at V and 3 bases at J, with 9 bases in the middle. The CDR3 region is CASSVGNEETQYF. CDR3 bases: TGTGCCAGCAGTGTAGGAAACGAAGAGACCCAGTACTTC.

V usage is TRBV12-3 or TRBV12-4 and J usage is TRBJ2-3; the D is unclear. The CDR3 length is 13 residues. Trimming cost V 2 bases and J 2 bases, with 5 bases left between them. The CDR3 DNA reads as TGTGCCAGCAGTTTAACGGTCACAGATACGCAGTATTTT. The encoded protein is CASSLTVTDTQYF.

J is TRBJ2-2 and V is TRBV11-2; no clear D. The CDR3 is made up of 13 amino acids. Per germline, CDR1 SGHAT and CDR2 FQNNGV. The V end lost 0 bases, the J end lost 8 bases, and 7 bases lay between the germline ends. The CDR3 loop is CASSLDRGGELFF. The CDR3 DNA sequence: TGTGCCAGCAGCTTAGATCGTGGGGGGGAGCTGTTTTTT.

The V and J genes are TRBV2 and TRBJ1-1; D gene uncertain. V was pared by 0 bases and J by 9 bases, with 11 bases between. CDR1 is SNHLY, CDR2 FYNNEI, per germline. CDR3 size: 13 residues. DNA for the CDR3: TGTGCCAGCAGTGAAGCCAGGTCGTCCAAAGCTTTCTTT. It encodes CASSEARSSKAFF.

The chain combines TRBV10-3 with TRBJ1-2, with 12 nucleotides matching TRBD1. The ends lost 1 base at V and 4 bases at J; junction bases unmatched: 7. In germline, CDR1 is ENHRY, CDR2 SYGVKD. The CDR3 is 17 residues long. CDR3 in DNA: TGTGCCATCAGTGAGTTCCCGGGACAGGGGGCCGTCTATGGCTACACCTTC. This codes for CAISEFPGQGAVYGYTF.

The CDR3 protein is CASSLGTSGSHEQYF. The DNA for the CDR3 is TGCGCCAGCAGCTTGGGGACTAGCGGGTCCCACGAGCAGTACTTC. The J gene is TRBJ2-7, the V gene TRBV5-1; TRBD2 agrees at 11 bases. V was clipped by 0 bases and J by 5 bases; unmatched bases: 4. CDR1 is SGHRS and CDR2 is YFSETQ in the germline V gene. The CDR3 contains 15 residues.

The chain recombines TRBV18 with TRBJ2-2; 9 nucleotides match TRBD1. The J segment lost 4 bases and the V segment lost 7 bases, leaving 7 bases of the junction unmatched. This CDR3 region has 15 residues. Germline CDR1 and CDR2: KGHSH and LQKENI. The CDR3 region has the DNA TGTGCCAGCTTCATGGGACAGGGTGTCACCGGGGAGCTGTTTTTT. Protein sequence: CASFMGQGVTGELFF. Based on the CDR3 plus reference TRBV18 and TRBJ2-2, the full variable domain is NAGVMQNPRHLVRRRGQEARLRCSPMKGHSHVYWYRQLPEEGLKFMVYLQKENIIDESGMPKERFSAEFPKEGPSILRIQQVVRGDSAAYFCASFMGQGVTGELFFGEGSRLTVL.

The V call is TRBV4-1, the J call TRBJ1-1; TRBD1 agrees at 10 bases. The junction had 4 bases not matched to a gene; V was cut back by 0 bases and J by 0 bases. CDR3 length: 17 residues. In germline, CDR1 is MGHRA, CDR2 YSYEKL. This CDR3 is CASSQDQGQGMNTEAFF. The CDR3 DNA reads as TGCGCCAGCAGCCAAGACCAGGGACAGGGGATGAACACTGAAGCTTTCTTT.

The DNA for the CDR3 is TGTGCCAGCAGTTACGCGTTTGCAGGGGCTGGAAACACCATATATTTT. This sequence encodes CASSYAFAGAGNTIYF. V gene TRBV6-5 combines with J gene TRBJ1-3; D may be TRBD1 (6 bases). Looked up from germline, CDR1 is MNHEY and CDR2 is SVGAGI. CDR3 length: 16 residues. V gave up 2 bases and J gave up 2 bases, with 13 bases separating them.

This chain links TRBV28 with TRBJ2-7, with 10 bases that match TRBD1. After removal of 6 bases from V and 5 bases from J, the junction contained 1 base not matched to a gene. Germline V CDR1 and CDR2: MDHEN, SYDVKM. This CDR3 is built from 12 residues. In DNA form, the CDR3 reads TGTGCCAGCAGGGGACAGGGGAACGAGCAGTACTTC. Amino acid sequence: CASRGQGNEQYF. Complete variable domain (other parts from reference TRBV28 and TRBJ2-7): DVKVTQSSRYLVKRTGEKVFLECVQDMDHENMFWYRQDPGLGLRLIYFSYDVKMKEKGDIPEGYSVSREKKERFSLILESASTNQTSMYLCASRGQGNEQYFGPGTRLTVT.

This clone showed up just a few times. The V call is TRBV2, the J call TRBJ1-1; no firm D call. V was pared by 0 bases and J by 0 bases, with 5 bases between. Germline V gene lookup returns CDR1 SNHLY and CDR2 FYNNEI. The CDR3 loop spans 14 amino acids. The chain's CDR3 is CASSEARLNTEAFF. The CDR3 DNA reads TGTGCCAGCAGTGAAGCGCGGCTGAACACTGAAGCTTTCTTT.

V usage is TRBV24-1 and J usage is TRBJ2-7; TRBD2 might be the D (6 bases). The CDR3 consists of 13 residues. V shed 5 bases and J shed 0 bases, with 7 bases lying between them. Germline V gene sequence: CDR1 KGHDR, CDR2 SFDVKD. CDR3 sequence reads: CATSGRDSYEQYF. The CDR3 DNA follows: TGTGCCACCAGTGGGCGGGACTCCTACGAGCAGTACTTC.

The chain employs TRBV11-2 and TRBJ2-5, with TRBD2 matching 10 bases. Germline CDR1 reads SGHAT; CDR2 reads FQNNGV. V lost 6 bases, J lost 7 bases, and 11 bases stayed unmatched. The CDR3 is 15 residues long. The CDR3 nucleotides are TGTGCCAGCAGGGCGAGGCTAGCGGGGGAAGGGACCCAGTACTTC. This sequence encodes CASRARLAGEGTQYF.

The chain recombines TRBV19 with TRBJ2-3, with 7 bases fitting TRBD2. The V gene end was trimmed by 3 bases and the J gene end by 0 bases; junction bases not matched to a gene: 15. Germline lookup yields CDR1 LNHDA and CDR2 SQIVND (reference sequence). The CDR3 loop spans 19 amino acids. Written as DNA, the CDR3 is TGTGCCAGTAGTATTAAGTTTTCTAGCGGATTACTAAGCACAGATACGCAGTATTTT. The encoded protein is CASSIKFSSGLLSTDTQYF.

This sequence joins TRBV4-1 and TRBJ2-3; tentative D call: TRBD2 (6 bases). The germline V gene has CDR1 MGHRA and CDR2 YSYEKL. The CDR3 sequence is 14 residues long. The V gene lost 1 base and the J gene lost 7 bases, with 12 bases spanning the gap. CDR3 region: CASSQASGLHTQYF. The CDR3 DNA follows: TGCGCCAGCAGCCAAGCCAGCGGGCTCCATACGCAGTATTTT.

The chain joins TRBV6-1 to TRBJ2-3; D might be TRBD1 (6 bases). Germline loops: CDR1 MNHNS, CDR2 SASEGT. V was clipped by 2 bases and J by 4 bases, with 7 bases between them. The CDR3 extends over 13 amino acids. CDR3 loop: CASSEQGPDTQYF. In DNA form, the CDR3 reads TGTGCCAGCAGTGAACAGGGGCCAGATACGCAGTATTTT.

This sequence joins TRBV29-1 and TRBJ2-5, with TRBD1 matching over 9 bases. This CDR3 spans 16 amino acids. From germline, CDR1 is SQVTM and CDR2 ANQGSEA. V lost 5 bases, J lost 2 bases, and 12 bases stayed unmatched. CDR3 residues: CSVSSPGQGNQETQYF. The DNA for the CDR3 is TGCAGCGTTTCATCCCCGGGACAGGGCAATCAAGAGACCCAGTACTTC.

J is TRBJ2-5 and V is TRBV2; D call uncertain. CDR3 length: 13 amino acids. V was clipped by 5 bases and J by 2 bases, with 9 bases between them. Germline V gene data show CDR1 as SNHLY and CDR2 as FYNNEI. In DNA, the CDR3 is TGTGCCAGCAGTATTTACAGACAAGAGACCCAGTACTTC. This codes for CASSIYRQETQYF.

The V gene is TRBV5-1, the J gene TRBJ1-1; TRBD1 is a possible D gene (6 bases). The CDR3 has 14 residues. Germline CDR1 and CDR2: SGHRS and YFSETQ. Trimming removed 3 bases from V and 1 base from J, with 10 bases in between. Written as DNA, the CDR3 is TGCGCCAGCAGCTGGACAGCCTCGAACACTGAAGCTTTCTTT. This codes for CASSWTASNTEAFF.

The chain links TRBV2 to TRBJ1-4; D uncertain. Germline V gene lookup returns CDR1 SNHLY and CDR2 FYNNEI. Trimming took 4 bases from V and 8 from J, leaving 11 bases between them. The CDR3 covers 13 residues. This chain's CDR3 is CASSVWSDEKLFF. CDR3 DNA: TGTGCCAGCAGTGTTTGGTCTGACGAAAAACTGTTTTTT. Complete variable domain (other parts from reference TRBV2 and TRBJ1-4): EPEVTQTPSHQVTQMGQEVILRCVPISNHLYFYWYRQILGQKVEFLVSFYNNEISEKSEIFDDQFSVERPDGSNFTLKIRSTKLEDSAMYFCASSVWSDEKLFFGSGTQLSVL.

The CDR3 here is CASLLDQETQYF. CDR3 in DNA: TGTGCCAGTCTCCTGGACCAAGAGACCCAGTACTTC. The chain recombines TRBV2 with TRBJ2-5; unclear D gene. Germline V CDR1 and CDR2: SNHLY, FYNNEI. The CDR3 has 12 amino acids. Trimming removed 9 bases at V and 0 bases at J, with 8 bases between.

The CDR3: CASSLAVYNEQFF. The CDR3 nucleotides are TGTGCCAGCAGCTTAGCCGTTTACAATGAGCAGTTCTTC. The chain combines TRBV7-9 with TRBJ2-1; D not certain. CDR1 is SEHNR and CDR2 is FQNEAQ in the germline V gene (reference sequence). The V and J ends lost 0 bases and 4 bases respectively, with 4 bases between them. This CDR3 contains 13 residues.

This clone has a single count. J is TRBJ2-7 and V is TRBV29-1; tentative D call: TRBD1 (5 bases). The length of the CDR3 is 12 residues. V dropped 5 bases and J dropped 5 bases, with 13 bases sitting between them. Germline CDR1 reads SQVTM; CDR2 reads ANQGSEA. CDR3 in DNA: TGCAGCGTTAAATCAGGGTCAAACGAGCAGTACTTC. Its translation: CSVKSGSNEQYF.

The chain recombines TRBV29-1 with TRBJ2-3; D not certain. Germline V gene lookup returns CDR1 SQVTM and CDR2 ANQGSEA. This CDR3 comprises 12 residues. The V and J ends lost 5 bases and 5 bases respectively, with 11 bases between them. CDR3 amino acids: CSVIQSGDTQYF. The CDR3 DNA is TGCAGCGTTATACAGAGTGGAGATACGCAGTATTTT.